Sequencing of this TCR beta chain was carried out in a study of shared clonotypes between healthy human individuals. Here immunoSEQ multiplex PCR was the method, and the copy in TCRdb shows in-frame clones only, minus some. The data contain some 2,400,000 clones, more than 90% of them seen just once; the ten biggest clones take up around 0.13%. The length of the CDR3 is 14 residues. V was clipped by 4 bases and J by 10 bases, with 14 bases between them. Germline loops: CDR1 SNHLY, CDR2 FYNNEI. This clone was seen a few times. Its antigen is currently unknown. Findings of the study overall: Donor scarcity curtailed the genetic and exposure-history diversity represented herein.

The chain joins TRBV2 to TRBJ1-6; a weak D match, TRBD1 (6 bases). The receptor was isolated from a man younger than 35 in good health. Sequencing was performed on naive CD4+ T cells sorted from blood. As to subset: CD45RA+ positively selected. CDR3 coding DNA: TGTGCCAGCAGTGTACAGGGCGCTAGGTCACCCCTCCACTTT. Protein: CASSVQGARSPLHF.